This passage covers 8 T cell receptor beta chains from one sample sequenced in a study of cytomegalovirus exposure and HLA in healthy donors. PCR employed 60 Vbeta and 13 Jbeta primers. TCRdb's table, derived via immunoSEQ multiplex PCR, lists solely in-frame clones and lacks some. The data show 150,000 to 200,000 clones, 81% seen once. The sample taken for sequencing was PBMCs. The receptor source for this set is a man aged 50-60 years in good health and CMV-seropositive.

This chain connects TRBV25-1 to TRBJ2-1; D gene ambiguous. The CDR3 covers 15 residues. V was clipped by 3 bases and J by 0 bases, with 9 bases between them. Per germline, CDR1 MGHDK and CDR2 SYGVNS. CDR3 sequence reads: CASSDPESSYNEQFF. The CDR3 DNA follows: TGTGCCAGCAGTGACCCCGAGAGCTCCTACAATGAGCAGTTCTTC.

The chain has TRBV27 and TRBJ1-1, with 10 bases matching TRBD1. The CDR3 totals 15 residues. Germline V lookup: CDR1 MNHEY, CDR2 SMNVEV (reference sequence). V was clipped by 5 bases and J by 1 base; unmatched bases: 4. For the CDR3, the DNA is TGTGCCAGCAGTAGCAGGACAGGGGGGAACACTGAAGCTTTCTTT. Its protein is CASSSRTGGNTEAFF.

This chain uses TRBV4-1 with TRBJ1-2; the match to TRBD1 covers 7 bases. V gave up 4 bases and J gave up 1 base; unmatched junction bases: 9. The V gene's germline CDR1 is MGHRA and CDR2 YSYEKL. The length of the CDR3 is 16 residues. Written as DNA, the CDR3 is TGCGCCAGCAGCCTACTAGGGACAGCGTTTAACTATGGCTACACCTTC. This translates into CASSLLGTAFNYGYTF.

For the CDR3, the DNA is TGTGCCAGCAGTTTCACGACACTGAACACTGAAGCTTTCTTT. It codes for CASSFTTLNTEAFF. The V gene is TRBV6-6, the J gene TRBJ1-1; D ambiguous. V was cut by 4 bases and J by 0 bases, with 9 bases left in between. This CDR3 has 14 residues. Germline V lookup: CDR1 MNHNY, CDR2 SVGAGI (reference sequence).

The genes are TRBV7-8 and TRBJ2-1; TRBD2 is a possible D gene (5 bases). The V gene lost 3 bases and the J gene lost 4 bases, with 10 bases spanning the gap. Germline CDR1 is SGHVS and CDR2 is FQNEAQ. CDR3 size: 14 residues. CDR3 sequence (DNA): TGTGCCAGCAGCTTTCTAGCCAGGTACAATGAGCAGTTCTTC. Translated, it gives CASSFLARYNEQFF.

This clone was seen a handful of times. In DNA form, the CDR3 reads TGTGCCTGGAGGGGGGGGCTCCCCACCCAGTACTTC. Amino acid sequence: CAWRGGLPTQYF. The rearrangement uses TRBV30 and TRBJ2-5; maybe TRBD2 (7 bases). V lost 3 bases to trimming and J lost 8 bases, with 13 bases between them. The CDR3 is 12 amino acids. The germline CDR1 and CDR2 sequences are GTSNPN and SVGIG (reference sequence).

The chain recombines TRBV7-3 with TRBJ2-7; D ambiguous. Between the trimmed V and J ends, which lost 6 bases and 7 bases, there was a span of 16 bases. The CDR3 spans 13 residues. From germline, CDR1 is SGHTA and CDR2 FQGTGA. CDR3 sequence: CASSSNGPGEQYF. CDR3 DNA sequence: TGTGCCAGCAGTTCCAACGGTCCAGGAGAGCAGTACTTC.

In DNA form, the CDR3 reads TGTGCCAGCAGTTCCGGGACAGGGATCTATGGCTACACCTTC. As protein: CASSSGTGIYGYTF. This chain links TRBV6-5 with TRBJ1-2; 9 nucleotides match TRBD1. CDR1 is MNHEY, CDR2 SVGAGI, per germline. V shed 4 bases, J shed 4 bases, and the junction held 4 bases outside the gene matches. The CDR3 totals 14 residues.